The 4 T cell receptor beta chains given below trace back to one sample, sequenced in a study of naive and memory T cell subsets. Broader study findings: Naive repertoires, especially CD8, held a few larger clonotypes, possibly memory cells re-expressing CD45RA.

The beta constant-region primer was an equimolar mix of two oligonucleotides covering TRBC1 and TRBC2. Four rounds of PCR amplified the ligated cDNA using nested alpha and beta constant-region primers plus SP2. One entry per CDR3 protein, called by TCRdb with MiXCR from the UMI-ligation and nested PCR reads. Of more than 95,000 distinct CDR3 sequences listed, about 15% are singletons. Their antigens remain unidentified. The material sequenced was naive CD8+ T cells from blood. The receptors stem from a human donor in good health.

The sample holds a few counts of this clonotype. The chain carries TRBV6-1 and TRBJ2-7, with 8 bases lining up with TRBD1. The CDR3 extends over 16 amino acids. The trim removed 4 bases at V and 4 bases at J, leaving 12 bases unmatched. Germline V gene sequence: CDR1 MNHNS, CDR2 SASEGT. The CDR3 DNA reads as TGTGCCAGCAGTGTACCGGACAGGGCTGTCGATTACGAGCAGTACTTC. Encoded protein: CASSVPDRAVDYEQYF.

The rearrangement links TRBV7-9 to TRBJ2-3; weak D call: TRBD2 (5 bases). CDR1 is SEHNR, CDR2 FQNEAQ, per germline (reference sequence). V was cut by 0 bases and J by 8 bases, with 12 bases left in between. The CDR3 has 14 residues. CDR3 sequence (DNA): TGTGCCAGCAGCTTAGCGGGAGCAGAGCTTACGCAGTATTTT. It codes for CASSLAGAELTQYF.

This chain links TRBV12-3 or TRBV12-4 with TRBJ2-4; no clear D. The CDR3 is 12 amino acids. V shed 6 bases and J shed 7 bases, with 10 bases lying between them. CDR3 amino acids: CASSLGFNIQYF. The CDR3 DNA sequence: TGTGCCAGCAGCCTCGGATTCAACATTCAGTACTTC.

CDR3: CASSQVQNTEAFF. The CDR3 DNA is TGTGCCAGCAGCCAGGTTCAGAACACTGAAGCTTTCTTT. The chain carries TRBV14 and TRBJ1-1, with D hard to call. This CDR3 is built from 13 residues. Germline V gives CDR1 SGHDN, CDR2 FVKESK. The V end was cut by 3 bases, the J end by 1 base, with 6 bases between. The variable domain in full, with the rest retrieved from reference TRBV14 and TRBJ1-1, is EAGVTQFPSHSVIEKGQTVTLRCDPISGHDNLYWYRRVMGKEIKFLLHFVKESKQDESGMPNNRFLAERTGGTYSTLKVQPAELEDSGVYFCASSQVQNTEAFFGQGTRLTVV.